This passage covers 14 T cell receptor beta chains from one sample sequenced in a study of OX40 agonist ivuxolimab in advanced cancers. Repertoires were generated with immunoSEQ multiplex PCR, while TCRdb's copy carries only in-frame clones and drops some. The repertoire holds 50,000 or so clones, with about 85% as singletons. The specimen was CD4+ or CD8+ T cells sorted from blood, collected in a trial of the OX40 agonist ivuxolimab. The receptors here all came from an adult with an advanced solid tumor such as melanoma, head and neck, liver or kidney cancer.

This clone was seen just once. The rearrangement links TRBV12-5 to TRBJ2-5; TRBD1 matches 9 bases. Germline CDR1 and CDR2: LGHNT and FRNRAP. J was trimmed by 5 bases and V by 5 bases; bases with no gene match: 6. This CDR3 has 14 amino acids. The CDR3 reads CASGAGQGEETQYF. The CDR3, as DNA: TGTGCTAGTGGTGCGGGACAGGGAGAGGAGACCCAGTACTTC.

Only one count was recorded for this clone. This chain uses TRBV6-5 with TRBJ2-3; D is unclear. The CDR3 loop spans 11 amino acids. V was clipped by 6 bases and J by 6 bases, with 7 bases between them. CDR1 is MNHEY, CDR2 SVGAGI, per germline. Here the CDR3 reads CASRNGDTQYF. As DNA, the CDR3 is TGTGCCAGCAGAAACGGTGATACGCAGTATTTT.

In this sample, this clone turned up once. This chain joins TRBV27 and TRBJ2-7; TRBD2 matches 8 bases. With V trimmed by 7 bases and J by 2 bases, 7 bases remained unmatched. Germline lookup yields CDR1 MNHEY and CDR2 SMNVEV (reference sequence). The CDR3 totals 14 residues. The CDR3 nucleotides are TGTGCCAGCAAAACGGGAGCGGGGGCCTACGAGCAGTACTTC. It yields the protein CASKTGAGAYEQYF.

The rearrangement uses TRBV18 and TRBJ1-2; weak D call: TRBD1 (6 bases). Looked up from germline, CDR1 is KGHSH and CDR2 is LQKENI. The CDR3 spans 15 residues. V shed 3 bases and J shed 5 bases, with 16 bases lying between them. DNA of the CDR3: TGTGCCAGCTCACCGGTGGGCGGGGGCGAATATGGCTACACCTTC. It yields the protein CASSPVGGGEYGYTF. The entire variable domain, with the rest obtained from reference TRBV18 and TRBJ1-2, is as follows: NAGVMQNPRHLVRRRGQEARLRCSPMKGHSHVYWYRQLPEEGLKFMVYLQKENIIDESGMPKERFSAEFPKEGPSILRIQQVVRGDSAAYFCASSPVGGGEYGYTFGSGTRLTVV.

The CDR3 loop reads CASSFPDSSNYGYTF. The DNA of the CDR3 is TGTGCTAGTTCGTTCCCCGACAGTTCTAACTATGGCTACACCTTC. This chain joins TRBV12-5 and TRBJ1-2, with D maybe TRBD1 (5 bases). V lost 8 bases and J lost 0, with 16 bases in between. Germline V CDR1 and CDR2: LGHNT, FRNRAP. The CDR3 runs to 15 residues.

V and J are TRBV7-3 and TRBJ2-2, with D perhaps matching TRBD1 (5 bases). The germline V gene encodes CDR1 SGHTA and CDR2 FQGTGA. CDR3 length: 17 residues. V was cut by 5 bases and J by 0 bases, with 16 bases left in between. CDR3 DNA sequence: TGTGCCAGCAGCCCAAAAACAGGTACCCCGAACACCGGGGAGCTGTTTTTT. Its protein product is CASSPKTGTPNTGELFF.

The rearrangement links TRBV7-6 to TRBJ1-1, with D unclear. CDR3 length equals 13 residues. Germline V gene sequence: CDR1 SGHVS, CDR2 FNYEAQ. The V and J ends lost 1 base and 6 bases respectively, with 9 bases between them. For the CDR3, the DNA is TGTGCCAGCAGCTTAGAGGTCGGGGCTGAAGCTTTCTTT. Translation: CASSLEVGAEAFF.

The genes are TRBV28 and TRBJ1-5, with D perhaps TRBD1 (5 bases). The germline V gene encodes CDR1 MDHEN and CDR2 SYDVKM. The CDR3 has 15 residues. Trimming pared 6 bases from V and 1 base from J, leaving 13 bases between. DNA of the CDR3: TGTGCCAGCAGCACCATCGGACAAAGCAATCAGCCCCAGCATTTT. Translated: CASSTIGQSNQPQHF.

V usage is TRBV25-1 and J usage is TRBJ2-2; 8 bases agree with TRBD1. The CDR3 extends over 17 amino acids. The V segment lost 1 base and the J segment 1 base; nucleotides outside the gene matches: 5. The germline V gene has CDR1 MGHDK and CDR2 SYGVNS. The CDR3: CASSEFDRGGNTGELFF. CDR3 DNA sequence: TGTGCCAGCAGTGAATTTGACAGGGGTGGGAACACCGGGGAGCTGTTTTTT. Full variable domain (outside the CDR3, taken from reference TRBV25-1 and TRBJ2-2): EADIYQTPRYLVIGTGKKITLECSQTMGHDKMYWYQQDPGMELHLIHYSYGVNSTEKGDLSSESTVSRIRTEHFPLTLESARPSHTSQYLCASSEFDRGGNTGELFFGEGSRLTVL.

The V and J genes are TRBV6-5 and TRBJ1-3; D not resolved. Germline assignment: CDR1 MNHEY and CDR2 SVGAGI. V was pared by 4 bases and J by 4 bases, with 8 bases between. This CDR3 is 13 amino acids long. This chain's CDR3 is CASSSTGGNTIYF. The CDR3 DNA reads TGTGCCAGCAGTTCCACGGGAGGAAACACCATATATTTT.

This clone occurred once. V usage is TRBV28 and J usage is TRBJ1-5, with a possible D match to TRBD1 (6 bases). Trimming left V 0 bases short and J 3 bases short, with 12 bases between. This CDR3 contains 16 residues. Per germline, CDR1 MDHEN and CDR2 SYDVKM. The CDR3 nucleotides are TGTGCCAGCAGTTTATGGAGTACGGGGGCCAATCAGCCCCAGCATTTT. Translated: CASSLWSTGANQPQHF.

The genes are TRBV27 and TRBJ2-4; TRBD1 matches at 9 bases. Unmatched junction bases numbered 6, after V lost 5 bases and J lost 7 bases. Germline V gene sequence: CDR1 MNHEY, CDR2 SMNVEV (reference sequence). CDR3 length: 14 residues. CDR3 residues: CASSAIGTGNIQYF. The CDR3 DNA reads TGTGCCAGCAGTGCGATCGGGACAGGGAACATTCAGTACTTC.

The chain couples TRBV25-1 to TRBJ1-1, with D unclear. The length of the CDR3 is 12 residues. Per germline, CDR1 MGHDK and CDR2 SYGVNS. Trimming took off 6 bases at V and 7 bases at J, with 12 bases between the two ends. The CDR3 reads CASSPNQLEAFF. Written as DNA, the CDR3 is TGTGCCAGCAGCCCGAACCAGCTTGAAGCTTTCTTT.

The chain employs TRBV9 and TRBJ1-1; D gene uncertain. Germline V gene data show CDR1 as SGDLS and CDR2 as YYNGEE. Trimming cost V 0 bases and J 8 bases, with 14 bases left between them. This CDR3 contains 14 residues. CDR3 bases: TGTGCCAGCAGCGTAGGGAATCGGGAACGCGAAGCTTTCTTT. Amino acids: CASSVGNREREAFF.